A selection of T cell receptor beta chains follows, all from one sample in a study of blood T cell repertoires in COVID-19. This table comes from immunoSEQ multiplex PCR, and its TCRdb copy is limited to in-frame clones, with some not included. The table has roughly 280,000 clones, around four fifths seen once. Sequencing input: peripheral blood. The receptors derive from a man aged 55 to 70 with acute or convalescent COVID-19. Both conserved end residues are part of each CDR3. A D gene is named only where the DNA matches it firmly. Clone size is given for some rows only: seen once, a few or many times, or a class if the clone is expanded.

D	size	V	J	CDR3	DNA
-	-	TRBV7-9	TRBJ2-5	CASSLQRTQETQYF	TGTGCCAGCAGCTTACAGCGGACGCAAGAGACCCAGTACTTC
-	-	TRBV7-2	TRBJ1-5	CASSLRQGGNQPQHF	TGTGCCAGCAGCTTAAGGCAGGGTGGCAATCAGCCCCAGCATTTT
TRBD1	-	TRBV18	TRBJ1-2	CASSPGQGTLNYGYTF	TGTGCCAGCTCACCGGGACAGGGGACCCTTAACTATGGCTACACCTTC
-	-	TRBV6-5	TRBJ2-7	CASSYSGRGSYEQYF	TGTGCCAGCAGTTACTCGGGCAGGGGTTCCTACGAGCAGTACTTC
TRBD2	-	TRBV27	TRBJ2-3	CASSLAGVGTDTQYF	TGTGCCAGCAGTTTAGCGGGAGTAGGCACAGATACGCAGTATTTT
-	-	TRBV6-5	TRBJ2-5	CASTAEETQYF	TGTGCCAGCACCGCAGAAGAGACCCAGTACTTC
TRBD2	-	TRBV4-2	TRBJ2-1	CASSRGSPGYNEQFF	TGTGCCAGCAGCCGCGGGAGCCCGGGATACAATGAGCAGTTCTTC
TRBD2	-	TRBV6-5	TRBJ2-7	CAISLGLAGVREQYF	TGTGCCATTTCATTGGGACTAGCGGGAGTTAGAGAGCAGTACTTC
-	-	TRBV10-3	TRBJ1-6	CAISDTYTDRRENSPLHF	TGTGCCATCAGTGACACCTACACAGACAGGCGAGAAAATTCACCCCTCCACTTT
-	once	TRBV7-2	TRBJ2-4	CASSLGGLAVAKNIQYF	TGTGCCAGCAGCTTAGGTGGGCTAGCCGTAGCCAAAAACATTCAGTACTTC
-	-	TRBV7-2	TRBJ1-1	CASSPAPRLNTEAFF	TGTGCCAGCAGCCCCGCCCCCAGATTGAACACTGAAGCTTTCTTT
TRBD2	-	TRBV6-5	TRBJ2-3	CASSSSSGGGTDTQYF	TGTGCCAGCAGTTCCTCTAGCGGGGGGGGCACAGATACGCAGTATTTT
-	-	TRBV28	TRBJ2-7	CASSQNYEQYF	TGTGCCAGCAGCCAAAACTACGAGCAGTACTTC
-	-	TRBV28	TRBJ2-1	CASREEGGVNEQFF	TGTGCCAGCAGAGAAGAGGGGGGGGTCAATGAGCAGTTCTTC
-	-	TRBV2	TRBJ1-6	CASTLRAATNSPLHF	TGTGCCAGCACCCTGAGGGCGGCAACGAATTCACCCCTCCACTTT
-	-	TRBV5-5	TRBJ2-3	CASSLVGRGWGTDTQYF	TGTGCCAGCAGCTTGGTAGGCAGGGGATGGGGCACAGATACGCAGTATTTT
-	-	TRBV12-3/TRBV12-4	TRBJ2-3	CASSSRGSQYF	TGTGCCAGCAGTTCAAGAGGCTCGCAGTATTTT
TRBD2	once	TRBV7-9	TRBJ2-3	CASSRSGTSGRAGADTQYF	TGTGCCAGCAGCAGGTCCGGGACTAGCGGGAGGGCCGGAGCAGATACGCAGTATTTT
-	few	TRBV27	TRBJ2-7	CASSFGRYSEQYF	TGTGCCAGCAGTTTTGGCAGATATTCAGAGCAGTACTTC
TRBD1	-	TRBV3-1/TRBV3-2	TRBJ2-5	CASSQGTGQETQYF	TGTGCCAGCAGCCAAGGGACAGGGCAAGAGACCCAGTACTTC
TRBD2	-	TRBV3-1/TRBV3-2	TRBJ2-1	CASSRGLAAYNEQFF	TGTGCCAGCAGCCGGGGACTAGCGGCCTACAATGAGCAGTTCTTC
-	few	TRBV19	TRBJ1-2	CASYRNYGYTF	TGTGCCAGCTACCGAAACTATGGCTACACCTTC
TRBD2	-	TRBV5-1	TRBJ2-3	CASSDTSGRSTQYF	TGCGCCAGCAGCGATACTAGCGGGAGGAGTACGCAGTATTTT
-	-	TRBV5-1	TRBJ1-2	CASSLGDMIGGYTF	TGCGCCAGCAGCTTGGGAGACATGATAGGCGGCTACACCTTC
-	-	TRBV29-1	TRBJ1-1	CSVEVYSLNTEAFF	TGCAGCGTTGAAGTTTACTCCCTTAACACTGAAGCTTTCTTT
-	-	TRBV14	TRBJ2-3	CASSQDWADTQYF	TGTGCCAGCAGCCAAGATTGGGCGGATACGCAGTATTTT
TRBD1	once	TRBV7-2	TRBJ1-4	CASSISRTGYNEKLFF	TGTGCCAGCAGCATCAGCAGGACAGGTTATAATGAAAAACTGTTTTTT
-	-	TRBV18	TRBJ1-3	CASSPDKGPGNTIYF	TGTGCCAGCTCCCCCGACAAAGGTCCTGGAAACACCATATATTTT
TRBD1	-	TRBV7-9	TRBJ2-5	CASSLWGTGKWRQETQYF	TGTGCCAGCAGCTTATGGGGGACAGGGAAGTGGAGGCAAGAGACCCAGTACTTC
-	few	TRBV4-1	TRBJ1-2	CASSPEPGGIYGYTF	TGCGCCAGCAGCCCCGAGCCGGGAGGGATCTATGGCTACACCTTC
-	-	TRBV12-3/TRBV12-4	TRBJ1-2	CASRGTGAYGYTF	TGTGCCAGCAGGGGGACTGGGGCCTATGGCTACACCTTC
TRBD1	-	TRBV5-1	TRBJ1-2	CASSPRDRGPGYTF	TGCGCCAGCAGCCCCCGGGACAGGGGGCCCGGCTACACCTTC
TRBD1	-	TRBV29-1	TRBJ2-5	CSVESSRFRQGMMETQYF	TGCAGCGTTGAATCCTCCAGGTTTCGACAGGGTATGATGGAGACCCAGTACTTC
TRBD2	-	TRBV25-1	TRBJ2-2	CASSDFSGSRSTGELFF	TGTGCCAGCAGTGATTTTAGCGGGAGTAGATCCACCGGGGAGCTGTTTTTT
-	-	TRBV7-2	TRBJ2-1	CASSYGLNNEQFF	TGTGCCAGCAGCTATGGACTTAACAATGAGCAGTTCTTC
TRBD1	-	TRBV15	TRBJ1-1	CATSTRSTGIGTEAFF	TGTGCCACCAGCACCAGATCGACAGGGATCGGCACTGAAGCTTTCTTT
-	-	TRBV5-1	TRBJ2-1	CASSYTKEAYNEQFF	TGCGCCAGCAGCTACACAAAGGAGGCCTACAATGAGCAGTTCTTC
TRBD2	few	TRBV2	TRBJ2-2	CASTRGFTGELFF	TGTGCCAGCACGCGGGGGTTCACCGGGGAGCTGTTTTTT
TRBD1	-	TRBV4-1	TRBJ1-5	CASSQGQGVNQPQHF	TGCGCCAGCAGCCAAGGACAGGGGGTGAATCAGCCCCAGCATTTT
-	-	TRBV7-6	TRBJ2-1	CASSLGLVYSYNEQFF	TGTGCCAGCAGCTTAGGACTAGTCTACTCCTACAATGAGCAGTTCTTC
TRBD1	-	TRBV5-1	TRBJ2-7	CASSLAGGVYEQYF	TGCGCCAGCAGCTTAGCAGGGGGCGTATACGAGCAGTACTTC